This TCR beta chain emerged from a study of OX40 agonist ivuxolimab in advanced cancers. The wider study: The treatment was a fully human IgG2 OX40 agonist, ivuxolimab. Overall study results and limits: Antigen specificity was not determined for the expanded peripheral T cells.

The CDR3 spans 16 residues. Per germline, CDR1 MNHEY and CDR2 SMNVEV (reference sequence). Trimming took 5 bases from V and 5 from J, leaving 21 bases between them. A note on this clone: Its specificity is not known.

Here immunoSEQ multiplex PCR was the method, and the copy in TCRdb shows in-frame clones only, minus some. The profile shows about 69,000 clones, 80% to 90% of them singletons. This chain uses TRBV27 with TRBJ1-2, with TRBD1 as a possible D gene (5 bases). The origin of this receptor is an adult with an advanced solid tumor such as melanoma, head and neck, liver or kidney cancer. This material consisted of CD4+ or CD8+ T cells sorted from blood, taken in a trial of the OX40 agonist ivuxolimab. The CDR3 region has the DNA TGTGCCAGCAGTCCCTCGAGGGCCCCAGGGACGTATGGCTACACCTTC. Translating it yields CASSPSRAPGTYGYTF.